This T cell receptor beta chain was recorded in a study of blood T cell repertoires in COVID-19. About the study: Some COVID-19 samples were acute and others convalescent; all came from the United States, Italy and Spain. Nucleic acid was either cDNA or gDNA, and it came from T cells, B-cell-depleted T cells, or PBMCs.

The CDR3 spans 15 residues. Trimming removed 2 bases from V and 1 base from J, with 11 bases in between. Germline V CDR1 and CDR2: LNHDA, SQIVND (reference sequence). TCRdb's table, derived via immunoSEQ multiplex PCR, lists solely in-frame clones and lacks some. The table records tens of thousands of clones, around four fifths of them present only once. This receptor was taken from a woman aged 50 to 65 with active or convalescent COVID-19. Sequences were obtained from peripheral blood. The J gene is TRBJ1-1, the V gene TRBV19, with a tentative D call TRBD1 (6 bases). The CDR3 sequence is CASSITSQGNTEAFF. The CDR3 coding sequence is TGTGCCAGTAGTATAACCTCACAGGGGAACACTGAAGCTTTCTTT.